The rows below give T cell receptor beta chains drawn from one sample of a study of T cell responses to AZD1222 COVID-19 vaccine. Measured with immunoSEQ multiplex PCR; TCRdb has only the in-frame clones, and not every one. The sample lists some 200,000 clones; roughly 91% were seen once. This specimen consisted of peripheral blood, obtained on day 0 of AZD1222 vaccination. The source of these receptors is an adult in good health. Each CDR3 is given with its conserved first and last residue. The order of the fields is clone size, J gene, D gene, V gene, CDR3 DNA, CDR3 protein. The D gene is left open where the match is weak. Clone size, where shown, is once, few, many, or a class for clones that have expanded.

. | TRBJ2-5 | . | TRBV11-2 | TGTGCCAGCAGCTTTGGTGGGAGCCCACAAGAGACCCAGTACTTC | CASSFGGSPQETQYF
. | TRBJ1-3 | . | TRBV19 | TGTGCCAGTAGCAGAACAGGGTTTCCCTCTGGAAACACCATATATTTT | CASSRTGFPSGNTIYF
. | TRBJ1-3 | . | TRBV3-1/TRBV3-2 | TGTGCCAGCAGCCAAGGACTCAACTCTGGAAACACCATATATTTT | CASSQGLNSGNTIYF
. | TRBJ2-1 | TRBD2 | TRBV3-1/TRBV3-2 | TGTGCCAGCAGCCAAGTACTCTCTCGGGGGGGTGAGCAGTTCTTC | CASSQVLSRGGEQFF
once | TRBJ2-2 | . | TRBV7-9 | TGTGCCAGCCAACCCAGGTTCGCGAACACCGGGGAGCTGTTTTTT | CASQPRFANTGELFF
. | TRBJ1-2 | TRBD1 | TRBV19 | TGTGCCAGTACAGGGACAGGGCACTATGGCTACACCTTC | CASTGTGHYGYTF
. | TRBJ1-6 | . | TRBV10-1 | TGCGCCAGTGGCAGGGATCACAATTCACCCCTCCACTTT | CASGRDHNSPLHF
. | TRBJ1-1 | . | TRBV19 | TGTGCCAGTAGTATAGAGCCGGGGACTGAAGCTTTCTTT | CASSIEPGTEAFF
. | TRBJ1-1 | . | TRBV7-3 | TGTGCCAGCAGCTTAACGTTGGTGTCGAACACTGAAGCTTTCTTT | CASSLTLVSNTEAFF
. | TRBJ2-1 | . | TRBV5-1 | TGCGCCAGCAGCTTGGTTAGCGGAGAGTACAATGAGCAGTTCTTC | CASSLVSGEYNEQFF
. | TRBJ2-6 | . | TRBV5-1 | TGCGCCAGCAACAGTAGGACAGGCGGGACTGGGGCCAACGTCCTGACTTTC | CASNSRTGGTGANVLTF
. | TRBJ2-3 | . | TRBV7-2 | TGTGCCAGCAGCTCACAGGGTTTCCCAGATACGCAGTATTTT | CASSSQGFPDTQYF
once | TRBJ1-4 | . | TRBV4-2 | TGTGCCAGCAGCCAAGGGAAGAAGCCTAATGAGGGAAAACTGTTTTTT | CASSQGKKPNEGKLFF
. | TRBJ2-2 | . | TRBV7-9 | TGTGCCAGCAGCTTATTGAGGGGCCGGGACACCGGGGAGCTGTTTTTT | CASSLLRGRDTGELFF
. | TRBJ1-5 | . | TRBV20-1 | TGCAGTGCTAGAGGGGATCAGCCCCAGCATTTT | CSARGDQPQHF
. | TRBJ2-5 | . | TRBV7-7 | TGTGCTAGCAGCTTAGTGGGTGGAGAAGAGACCCAGTACTTC | CASSLVGGEETQYF
. | TRBJ2-1 | TRBD2 | TRBV27 | TGTGCCAGCAGTTTGGGCCCGGGAGGCGGGGGAAATGAGCAGTTCTTC | CASSLGPGGGGNEQFF
. | TRBJ2-5 | . | TRBV7-8 | TGTGCCAGCAGCTTAGCGCGCCAAGAGACCCAGTACTTC | CASSLARQETQYF
. | TRBJ2-7 | . | TRBV5-1 | TGCGCCAGCAGCTTGTTGGGCCCTTCCTACGAGCAGTACTTC | CASSLLGPSYEQYF
. | TRBJ1-5 | TRBD1 | TRBV5-1 | TGCGCCAGCAGCTCCGACCCAGGGGGGCAGCCCCAGCATTTT | CASSSDPGGQPQHF
. | TRBJ1-2 | . | TRBV10-3 | TGTGCCATCAGTGACACCTATGGCTACACCTTC | CAISDTYGYTF
. | TRBJ2-7 | TRBD1 | TRBV5-1 | TGCGCCAGCAGCTTGGCCTCCGGGACAGAGATGTGGGAGCAGTACTTC | CASSLASGTEMWEQYF
once | TRBJ2-7 | . | TRBV6-2/TRBV6-3 | TGTGCCAGCAGTTACCCCTACGAGCAGTACTTC | CASSYPYEQYF
. | TRBJ1-3 | . | TRBV3-1/TRBV3-2 | TGTGCCAGCAGCCAAAGCGGGGGGTCCACTGGAAACACCATATATTTT | CASSQSGGSTGNTIYF
. | TRBJ2-7 | . | TRBV21-1 | TGTGCCAGCGTACTAAGGGGGACTAGCGGGAGGTCAGTGTACGAGCAGTACTTC | CASVLRGTSGRSVYEQYF
. | TRBJ1-2 | TRBD1 | TRBV19 | TGTGCCAGTAGTACCACCTTGGGGACAGCGTCAAGGTCCTACACCTTC | CASSTTLGTASRSYTF
. | TRBJ1-1 | . | TRBV19 | TGTGCCAGTAGTCCACAAATCAAACGAGGTTCAACGGGGGCTTTCTTT | CASSPQIKRGSTGAFF
few | TRBJ2-7 | TRBD1 | TRBV6-4 | TGTGCCAGCACCGAAACCCGGGACAGTACCCTTGACGACTACGAGCAGTACTTC | CASTETRDSTLDDYEQYF
. | TRBJ2-1 | . | TRBV24-1 | TGTGCCACCAGTGTTGGGACTTACAATGAGCAGTTCTTC | CATSVGTYNEQFF
. | TRBJ1-5 | TRBD1 | TRBV28 | TGTGCCAGCAGCTGGACAGGGGAGAGTCAGCCCCAGCATTTT | CASSWTGESQPQHF
. | TRBJ1-2 | . | TRBV15 | TGTGCCACCAAAAAAGGGGCAGGGACAATCTATGGCTACACCTTC | CATKKGAGTIYGYTF
few | TRBJ1-5 | TRBD1 | TRBV19 | TGTGCCAGTAGCCGACAGGGTACCAATCAGCCCCAGCATTTT | CASSRQGTNQPQHF
. | TRBJ1-4 | . | TRBV7-2 | TGTGCCAGCAGCTTAGGGGGGGCCGCGAGGGAAAAACTGTTTTTT | CASSLGGAAREKLFF
. | TRBJ2-1 | . | TRBV29-1 | TGCAGGACTATCGGGAAGAATGAGCAGTTCTTC | CRTIGKNEQFF
once | TRBJ2-7 | TRBD2 | TRBV5-4 | TGTGCCAGCGGAAGCGGGGAGATCCCCGAGCAGTACTTC | CASGSGEIPEQYF
. | TRBJ2-1 | . | TRBV27 | TGTGCCAGCAGTGTTCTCAGTAGACAGGTGGGGTTCTACAATGAGCAGTTCTTC | CASSVLSRQVGFYNEQFF
. | TRBJ1-1 | . | TRBV20-1 | TGCAGTGCTAGTAAGAGGACAGCCCTTGAAGCTTTCTTT | CSASKRTALEAFF
. | TRBJ2-6 | . | TRBV28 | TGTGCCAGCATGGCCGGGGCCAACGTCCTGACTTTC | CASMAGANVLTF
. | TRBJ2-3 | . | TRBV15 | TGTGCCACCAGCGGGCGGGGCCCCCACACAGATACGCAGTATTTT | CATSGRGPHTDTQYF
. | TRBJ1-2 | . | TRBV3-1/TRBV3-2 | TGTGCCAGCAGCCAAGAACAGCTTTATGGCTACACCTTC | CASSQEQLYGYTF
. | TRBJ2-7 | . | TRBV13 | TGTGCCAGCAGCTTAGGAGGGGAGTACGAGCAGTACTTC | CASSLGGEYEQYF
. | TRBJ2-2 | . | TRBV9 | TGTGCCAGCAGCGGGGTACAGGGCGACGGGGAGCTGTTTTTT | CASSGVQGDGELFF
. | TRBJ2-6 | . | TRBV19 | TGTGCCAGTAGTGGAACCTCCAGGGGTTCTGGGGCCAACGTCCTGACTTTC | CASSGTSRGSGANVLTF
. | TRBJ1-2 | TRBD1 | TRBV10-3 | TGTGCCATCAGACCGGGACAGGGACCCTATGGCTACACCTTC | CAIRPGQGPYGYTF
. | TRBJ1-6 | TRBD1 | TRBV29-1 | TGCAGCGTTGGGACAGGGAGGAATTCACCCCTCCACTTT | CSVGTGRNSPLHF
. | TRBJ2-3 | TRBD1 | TRBV25-1 | TGTGCCAGCAGTCTAAGACAGGGGCGCACAGATACGCAGTATTTT | CASSLRQGRTDTQYF
. | TRBJ2-7 | TRBD2 | TRBV5-6 | TGTGCCAGCAGCTTACTAGCGGGGGGGGAAGAGCAGTACTTC | CASSLLAGGEEQYF
once | TRBJ1-1 | . | TRBV21-1 | TGTGCCAGCAGCAAAGGTGTAGGGGGCTGGGTTAGGACTGAAGCTTTCTTT | CASSKGVGGWVRTEAFF
. | TRBJ1-4 | . | TRBV3-1/TRBV3-2 | TGTGCCAGCAGCCAAGTAGGGAGTGTTGAAAAACTGTTTTTT | CASSQVGSVEKLFF
. | TRBJ2-1 | TRBD2 | TRBV6-2/TRBV6-3 | TGTGCCAGCAGCTACTTTGAGCGACTAGCTGGGAGCAATGAGCAGTTCTTC | CASSYFERLAGSNEQFF